A selection of T cell receptor beta chains follows, all from one sample in a study of neurological immune-mediated disorders. TCRdb fed the 5' RACE reads into MiXCR, producing one record per CDR3 protein. Of 55,000 to 70,000 distinct CDR3 sequences listed, 3.2% are singletons. Sequenced sample: PBMCs. These receptors originate from a woman in her forties or fifties with multiple sclerosis. The CDR3 runs from the conserved cysteine through the conserved F or W. The order of the fields is D gene, clone size, J gene, V gene, CDR3 protein, CDR3 DNA. D genes are given only for firm matches. The size entry is marked missing in some rows and otherwise reads once, few, many or a size class.

D gene: .; clone size: many; J gene: TRBJ2-2; V gene: TRBV27; CDR3 protein: CASSYVVAGELFF; CDR3 DNA: TGTGCCAGCAGTTACGTTGTGGCCGGGGAGCTGTTTTTT
D gene: TRBD1; clone size: many; J gene: TRBJ1-2; V gene: TRBV5-1; CDR3 protein: CASSLDTQGTNYGYTF; CDR3 DNA: TGCGCCAGCAGCTTGGACACACAGGGGACCAACTATGGCTACACCTTC
D gene: .; clone size: .; J gene: TRBJ1-1; V gene: TRBV6-2/TRBV6-3; CDR3 protein: CASSYSLRPGTHYTEAFF; CDR3 DNA: TGTGCCAGCAGTTACTCGCTGCGCCCCGGGACTCACTACACTGAAGCTTTCTTT
D gene: TRBD2; clone size: many; J gene: TRBJ2-2; V gene: TRBV6-2/TRBV6-3; CDR3 protein: CASSAAGGPNTGELFF; CDR3 DNA: TGTGCCAGCAGTGCAGCGGGAGGGCCGAACACCGGGGAGCTGTTTTTT
D gene: .; clone size: many; J gene: TRBJ1-2; V gene: TRBV6-5; CDR3 protein: CASSPREDYGYTF; CDR3 DNA: TGTGCCAGCAGCCCCCGGGAGGACTATGGCTACACCTTC
D gene: .; clone size: many; J gene: TRBJ2-1; V gene: TRBV3-1; CDR3 protein: CASSHDAYEQFF; CDR3 DNA: TGTGCCAGCAGCCATGATGCCTATGAGCAGTTCTTC
D gene: .; clone size: many; J gene: TRBJ2-4; V gene: TRBV20-1; CDR3 protein: CSATRAETAKNIQYF; CDR3 DNA: TGCAGTGCCACCAGGGCCGAAACGGCCAAAAACATTCAGTACTTC
D gene: .; clone size: many; J gene: TRBJ1-1; V gene: TRBV20-1; CDR3 protein: CSARDFGQNTEAFF; CDR3 DNA: TGCAGTGCTAGAGATTTCGGACAGAACACTGAAGCTTTCTTT
D gene: .; clone size: many; J gene: TRBJ2-3; V gene: TRBV20-1; CDR3 protein: CSARPFTGYGTDTQYF; CDR3 DNA: TGCAGTGCTAGGCCCTTCACAGGGTACGGCACAGATACGCAGTATTTT
D gene: .; clone size: many; J gene: TRBJ1-5; V gene: TRBV10-3; CDR3 protein: CAISTNWGGQPQHF; CDR3 DNA: TGTGCCATCAGTACCAACTGGGGTGGACAGCCCCAGCATTTT
D gene: .; clone size: many; J gene: TRBJ2-6; V gene: TRBV20-1; CDR3 protein: CSARAVGGANVLTF; CDR3 DNA: TGCAGTGCTAGAGCTGTTGGTGGGGCCAACGTCCTGACTTTC
D gene: .; clone size: many; J gene: TRBJ2-3; V gene: TRBV7-2; CDR3 protein: CASSRDHGDTQYF; CDR3 DNA: TGTGCCAGCAGCAGGGACCACGGGGATACGCAGTATTTT
D gene: TRBD2; clone size: many; J gene: TRBJ2-5; V gene: TRBV5-1; CDR3 protein: CASSLKLAGETQYF; CDR3 DNA: TGCGCCAGCAGCTTGAAACTAGCGGGGGAGACCCAGTACTTC
D gene: TRBD2; clone size: many; J gene: TRBJ2-1; V gene: TRBV14; CDR3 protein: CASSVRGLAGMNEQFF; CDR3 DNA: TGTGCCAGCAGCGTCAGAGGACTAGCGGGAATGAATGAGCAGTTCTTC
D gene: TRBD2; clone size: many; J gene: TRBJ2-1; V gene: TRBV20-1; CDR3 protein: CSASPARGLDNEQFF; CDR3 DNA: TGCAGTGCTAGTCCGGCCAGGGGACTAGACAATGAGCAGTTCTTC
D gene: .; clone size: many; J gene: TRBJ2-6; V gene: TRBV5-1; CDR3 protein: CASSSGTDSGANVLTF; CDR3 DNA: TGCGCCAGCAGCTCTGGGACGGACTCTGGGGCCAACGTCCTGACTTTC
D gene: .; clone size: many; J gene: TRBJ2-7; V gene: TRBV20-1; CDR3 protein: CSARVLNLGSPYEQYF; CDR3 DNA: TGCAGTGCTAGAGTACTAAATTTGGGGAGCCCCTACGAGCAGTACTTC
D gene: TRBD1; clone size: many; J gene: TRBJ1-2; V gene: TRBV20-1; CDR3 protein: CSGRIAGGAGYYGYTF; CDR3 DNA: TGCAGTGGTAGGATTGCAGGGGGCGCAGGGTACTATGGCTACACCTTC
D gene: TRBD1; clone size: many; J gene: TRBJ2-1; V gene: TRBV7-3; CDR3 protein: CASSLSQGGTGSSEQFF; CDR3 DNA: TGTGCCAGCAGCTTATCTCAGGGGGGGACAGGGTCCTCTGAGCAGTTCTTC
D gene: .; clone size: many; J gene: TRBJ2-3; V gene: TRBV7-2; CDR3 protein: CASSLGAGDTQYF; CDR3 DNA: TGTGCCAGCAGCCTAGGGGCGGGGGATACGCAGTATTTT
D gene: TRBD1; clone size: many; J gene: TRBJ2-1; V gene: TRBV5-1; CDR3 protein: CASSLDRGGSEQFF; CDR3 DNA: TGCGCCAGCAGTTTGGACAGGGGAGGGAGCGAGCAGTTCTTC
D gene: TRBD1; clone size: many; J gene: TRBJ1-6; V gene: TRBV7-9; CDR3 protein: CASSLGVGGGTANSPLHF; CDR3 DNA: TGTGCCAGCAGCTTAGGTGTCGGCGGGGGGACAGCAAATTCACCCCTCCACTTT
D gene: TRBD1; clone size: many; J gene: TRBJ2-3; V gene: TRBV18; CDR3 protein: CASSPRQGRLATDTQYF; CDR3 DNA: TGTGCCAGCTCACCAAGACAGGGCCGACTCGCCACAGATACGCAGTATTTT
D gene: TRBD1; clone size: many; J gene: TRBJ2-1; V gene: TRBV28; CDR3 protein: CASSSDRPLFF; CDR3 DNA: TGTGCCAGCAGCTCGGACAGGCCCCTGTTCTTC
D gene: .; clone size: many; J gene: TRBJ2-3; V gene: TRBV24-1; CDR3 protein: CATSLWGDTQYF; CDR3 DNA: TGTGCCACCAGCCTTTGGGGGGATACGCAGTATTTT
D gene: TRBD2; clone size: .; J gene: TRBJ2-1; V gene: TRBV7-3; CDR3 protein: CASSFSGRNGGEQFF; CDR3 DNA: TGTGCCAGCAGCTTTAGCGGGAGGAATGGGGGTGAGCAGTTCTTC
D gene: .; clone size: many; J gene: TRBJ1-1; V gene: TRBV5-1; CDR3 protein: CASSLSVQPNTEAFF; CDR3 DNA: TGCGCCAGCAGCTTGTCCGTACAGCCGAACACTGAAGCTTTCTTT